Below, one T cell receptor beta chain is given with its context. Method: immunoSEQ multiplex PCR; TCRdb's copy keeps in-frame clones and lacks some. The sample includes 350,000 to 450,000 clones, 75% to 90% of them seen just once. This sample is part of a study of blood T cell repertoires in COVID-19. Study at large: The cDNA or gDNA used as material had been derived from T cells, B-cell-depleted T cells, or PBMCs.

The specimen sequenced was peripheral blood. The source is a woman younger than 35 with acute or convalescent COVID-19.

As DNA, the CDR3 is TGTGCCAGCAGCTTAGACGACTTTAGGGGCTACGAGCAGTACTTC. Encoded protein: CASSLDDFRGYEQYF. The chain carries TRBV7-9 and TRBJ2-7, with D perhaps matching TRBD1 (5 bases). Germline loops: CDR1 SEHNR, CDR2 FQNEAQ (reference sequence). Between the trimmed V and J ends, which lost 1 base and 3 bases, there was a span of 13 bases. The CDR3 length is 15 residues. Based on the CDR3 plus reference TRBV7-9 and TRBJ2-7, the full variable domain is DTGVSQNPRHKITKRGQNVTFRCDPISEHNRLYWYRQTLGQGPEFLTYFQNEAQLEKSRLLSDRFSAERPKGSFSTLEIQRTEQGDSAMYLCASSLDDFRGYEQYFGPGTRLTVT.